These 14 T cell receptor beta chains were all obtained from the same sample, sequenced in a study of blood T cell repertoires in COVID-19. Sequenced by immunoSEQ multiplex PCR; TCRdb stores in-frame clones only, minus some. Of 65,000 to 95,000 clones listed, 78% were seen once; the top ten hold 15%. The sequenced sample consisted of peripheral blood. These receptors all stem from a human donor in a cohort sampled during active COVID-19.

The chain uses TRBV6-1 and TRBJ2-7; D is perhaps TRBD1 (5 bases). Germline CDR1 and CDR2: MNHNS and SASEGT. Trimming left V 2 bases short and J 1 base short, with 9 bases between. This CDR3 has 14 amino acids. DNA of the CDR3: TGTGCCAGCAGTGAAAGGGGTAGTTCCTACGAGCAGTACTTC. It encodes CASSERGSSYEQYF.

The rearrangement links TRBV7-9 to TRBJ2-2; D is possibly TRBD2 (5 bases). CDR3 length equals 17 residues. The germline V gene has CDR1 SEHNR and CDR2 FQNEAQ (reference sequence). V was pared by 2 bases and J by 0 bases, with 13 bases between. CDR3 loop: CASSLLDGETNTGELFF. The CDR3 DNA sequence: TGTGCCAGCAGCTTATTAGACGGGGAAACGAACACCGGGGAGCTGTTTTTT.

V usage is TRBV28 and J usage is TRBJ2-7; 8 bases agree with TRBD2. CDR1 is MDHEN, CDR2 SYDVKM, per germline. V was pared by 7 bases and J by 3 bases, with 14 bases of the junction left unmatched. The CDR3 extends over 16 amino acids. The CDR3 reads CASTEESPGRGYEQYV. The CDR3 coding sequence is TGTGCCAGCACGGAAGAGTCACCCGGGAGGGGCTACGAGCAGTACGTC.

The chain carries TRBV9 and TRBJ2-7, with 7 bases matching TRBD2. This CDR3 is 15 amino acids long. The V gene's germline CDR1 is SGDLS and CDR2 YYNGEE. Unmatched junction bases numbered 5, after V lost 0 bases and J lost 2 bases. CDR3 sequence reads: CASSVDPSGPYEQYF. CDR3 nucleotides: TGTGCCAGCAGCGTAGACCCTAGCGGACCCTACGAGCAGTACTTC.

There are a few counts of this clone. The genes are TRBV29-1 and TRBJ1-1; weak D call: TRBD1 (6 bases). The germline V and J ends were trimmed by 4 bases and 7 bases, with 16 bases remaining between them. Germline V lookup: CDR1 SQVTM, CDR2 ANQGSEA. The CDR3 is made up of 13 amino acids. The CDR3 region is CSVAWGLFNEAFF. The CDR3, as DNA: TGCAGCGTTGCGTGGGGGCTGTTTAATGAAGCTTTCTTT.

V gene TRBV2 combines with J gene TRBJ2-3; D is ambiguous. The V end lost 2 bases, the J end lost 6 bases, and 9 bases lay between the germline ends. Per germline, CDR1 SNHLY and CDR2 FYNNEI. The CDR3 runs to 13 residues. Here the CDR3 DNA reads TGTGCCAGCAGTGAAAACTACCGGGATACGCAGTATTTT. It specifies CASSENYRDTQYF.

The chain has TRBV28 and TRBJ1-3; D possibly corresponds to TRBD1 (5 bases). This CDR3 region has 17 residues. V lost 1 base to trimming and J lost 2 bases, with 15 bases between them. CDR1 is MDHEN and CDR2 is SYDVKM in the germline V gene. CDR3 nucleotide sequence: TGTGCCAGCAGTTTATATCCCGGACAAGGTCCTGGAAACACCATATATTTT. Translating gives CASSLYPGQGPGNTIYF.

The genes are TRBV5-1 and TRBJ1-5, with D possibly being TRBD1 (6 bases). The CDR3 contains 15 residues. From germline, CDR1 is SGHRS and CDR2 YFSETQ. V was pared by 5 bases and J by 11 bases, with 23 bases between. This CDR3 is CASSWGPGEGGAQHF. DNA of the CDR3: TGCGCCAGCAGTTGGGGGCCGGGGGAGGGGGGGGCCCAGCATTTT. The whole variable domain, filled in from reference TRBV5-1 and TRBJ1-5, reads KAGVTQTPRYLIKTRGQQVTLSCSPISGHRSVSWYQQTPGQGLQFLFEYFSETQRNKGNFPGRFSGRQFSNSRSEMNVSTLELGDSALYLCASSWGPGEGGAQHFGDGTRLSIL.

The chain links TRBV7-2 to TRBJ2-7; 8 bases agree with TRBD1. J was trimmed by 2 bases and V by 1 base; bases with no gene match: 4. The CDR3 contains 15 residues. Germline V lookup: CDR1 SGHTA, CDR2 FQGNSA. CDR3 bases: TGTGCCAGCAGCTTAGGACAGGGGATCGCCTACGAGCAGTACTTC. It encodes CASSLGQGIAYEQYF.

This clone was seen only once. The V gene is TRBV19, the J gene TRBJ2-5; TRBD1 is a possible D gene (6 bases). Germline lookup yields CDR1 LNHDA and CDR2 SQIVND (reference sequence). V gave up 6 bases and J gave up 5 bases, with 16 bases separating them. The CDR3 contains 14 residues. This CDR3 is CASRPTGFGETQYF. CDR3 DNA: TGTGCCAGTAGGCCAACAGGGTTCGGGGAGACCCAGTACTTC. Full variable domain (rest looked up from reference TRBV19 and TRBJ2-5): DGGITQSPKYLFRKEGQNVTLSCEQNLNHDAMYWYRQDPGQGLRLIYYSQIVNDFQKGDIAEGYSVSREKKESFPLTVTSAQKNPTAFYLCASRPTGFGETQYFGPGTRLLVL.

V is TRBV4-3 and J is TRBJ1-4; no firm D call. CDR3 length equals 14 residues. V shed 0 bases and J shed 7 bases, with 9 bases lying between them. Per the germline V gene, CDR1 is LGHNA and CDR2 is YSLEER. As DNA, the CDR3 is TGCGCCAGCAGCCAAGATATGAACAGTGAAAAACTGTTTTTT. This gives the protein CASSQDMNSEKLFF.

The count of this clone is one. J is TRBJ1-1 and V is TRBV5-1; 7 bases are a match to TRBD1. Germline-derived CDR1 and CDR2 are SGHRS and YFSETQ. Trimming at V came to 7 bases and at J to 3 bases, leaving 12 bases not matched to a gene. The length of the CDR3 is 15 residues. CDR3 sequence reads: CASRYSTGSYTEAFF. The CDR3 DNA reads as TGCGCCAGCCGCTATTCGACAGGGAGTTACACTGAAGCTTTCTTT.

For the CDR3, the DNA is TGTGCCAGCTCACATAGTAACACCGGGGAGCTGTTTTTT. Its translation: CASSHSNTGELFF. V gene TRBV18 combines with J gene TRBJ2-2; no clear D gene. The length of the CDR3 is 13 residues. Germline loops: CDR1 KGHSH, CDR2 LQKENI. V lost 4 bases, J lost 2 bases, and 5 bases lay in between.

V gene TRBV12-5 combines with J gene TRBJ2-5; a weak D match, TRBD2 (7 bases). Trimming pared 5 bases from V and 5 bases from J, leaving 12 bases between. The length of the CDR3 is 13 residues. From germline, CDR1 is LGHNT and CDR2 FRNRAP. CDR3 nucleotide sequence: TGTGCTAGTGGTACCGAGGGGGGGGAGACCCAGTACTTC. Its protein is CASGTEGGETQYF.